This T cell receptor (beta chain) emerged from a study of blood T cell repertoires in COVID-19 (dated by TCRdb to the early 2020s). Context from the whole study: Samples from collaborators originated in the United States, Italy and Spain and spanned both the acute and convalescent phases of COVID-19. Where HLA class I and class II types were available, the types were taken from metadata supplied by the sample provider, not from assay-based typing. Nearly every sample came with metadata listing a de-identified subject ID, COVID-19 status, age in years and sex. The samples were drawn from two sources: the first 160 participants of the ongoing ImmuneRACE study, and fewer than 1,500 subjects contributed by 6 global collaborators. The prospective study material was composed of cDNA or gDNA derived from T cells, B-cell-depleted T cells, or PBMCs. The repertoires were released in a freely available public database intended as a resource for research on the immune response to SARS-CoV-2. The dataset comprised deeply sampled blood TCRbeta repertoires from subjects exposed to, actively infected with, or recovered from COVID-19.

Relative to germline, V is missing 7 bases and J is missing 5 bases, with 8 bases of the junction outside any gene match. Measured from the cysteine to the phenylalanine, the CDR3 is 14 residues long. The sequence is cut down to CDR3 DNA, 42 bases in frame from base 1. Taken from the germline V gene (reference sequence), the CDR1 and CDR2 loops are SEHNR and FQNEAQ. To note about this clone: Its target antigen remains unknown. The input lacks base qualities; no much larger clone sits a single base away.

The immunoSEQ Assay, a bias-controlled multiplex PCR, was used to amplify TCRbeta CDR3 regions from genomic DNA. From the authors' description of their analysis: Within the assay, amplification of reference gene primers was used to estimate how many nucleated cells each sample contained. Sequence reads were collapsed and filtered to measure the absolute abundance of every unique TCRbeta CDR3 rearrangement. For each sample, productive Simpson clonality was calculated by taking the square root of Simpson's diversity index across productive rearrangements. TCRdb re-hosts the immuneACCESS table, in-frame sequences only. Its copies lack some clones; in the studies checked, an unresolved V gene accounts for under half of them, and the cause for the rest is not known. The DNA gave D and trimming, while V, J and clone size come from that table. This sample has approximately 270,000 clones in its table, and about 80% of those were observed once. Clones ranked in the top ten supply 15% to 19% of the sample.

On the study overall, not on this receptor specifically: Clinical and demographic metadata were provided uncurated, with the amount varying by source and participant.

In Seattle, one collaborating source enrolled patients while the infection was active and tracked those patients longitudinally over the course of disease. Whole blood was collected in K2EDTA tubes by collaborating institutions according to the institutions' own protocols. For TCRbeta analysis, collaborators shipped samples as frozen whole blood, isolated PBMCs, or DNA extracted from either of those sample types. The rearrangement combines TRBV7-9 with TRBJ2-1, with TRBD1 matching 7 junction bases. Sequenced sample: peripheral blood. This clonotype was obtained from a person aged 70 to 85 with COVID-19, enrolled during active disease. CDR3 protein: CASTKPGQNNEQFF. In nucleotide form, the sequence is TGTGCCAGCACCAAACCGGGACAGAACAATGAGCAGTTCTTC.